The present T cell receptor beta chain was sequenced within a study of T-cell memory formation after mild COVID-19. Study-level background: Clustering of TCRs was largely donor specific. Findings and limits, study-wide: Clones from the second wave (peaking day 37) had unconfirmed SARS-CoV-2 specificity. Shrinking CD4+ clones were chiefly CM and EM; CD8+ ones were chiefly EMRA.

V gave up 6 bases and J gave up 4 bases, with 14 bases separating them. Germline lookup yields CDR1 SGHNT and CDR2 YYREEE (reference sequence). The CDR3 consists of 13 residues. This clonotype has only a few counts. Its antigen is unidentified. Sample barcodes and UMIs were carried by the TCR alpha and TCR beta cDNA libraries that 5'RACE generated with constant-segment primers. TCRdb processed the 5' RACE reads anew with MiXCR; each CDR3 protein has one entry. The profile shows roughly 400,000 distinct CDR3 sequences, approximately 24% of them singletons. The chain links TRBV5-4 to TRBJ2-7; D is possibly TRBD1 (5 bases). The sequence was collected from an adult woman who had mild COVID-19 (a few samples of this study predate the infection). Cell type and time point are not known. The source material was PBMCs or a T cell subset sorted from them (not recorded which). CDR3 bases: TGTGCCAGCACTCGGCAGGGCATATACGAGCAGTACTTC. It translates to CASTRQGIYEQYF.